This TCR beta chain was identified in a study of T cells in Graves' hyperthyroidism and ophthalmopathy. A word on this clonotype: What it recognizes is unknown.

Points from the study as a whole: Median prediction lead before ophthalmopathy onset was about 6.3 months with the model.

The investigators amplified TCR beta CDR3 regions from RNA transcripts. Carried out on the TCR CDR3, a first-round RT-PCR used the HTBI primer set. TCRdb processed the multiplex PCR reads anew with MiXCR; each CDR3 protein has one entry. The sample carries 700,000 to 950,000 distinct CDR3 sequences, about a third recorded once. Participants, patients aged 18 to 65, had newly diagnosed hyperthyroidism with a duration under 2 months. The sequence was obtained from a woman in her forties with Graves' hyperthyroidism. The sequencing input was blood.

This CDR3 reads CASSPKGTYEQFF. CDR3 sequence (DNA): TGTGCCAGCAGCCCTAAGGGGACATACGAGCAGTTCTTC. The V gene is TRBV7-6, the J gene TRBJ2-5; D perhaps matches TRBD1 (6 bases). The better agreement between TRBJ2-1 and the DNA end casts doubt on the J call. Germline CDR1 is SGHVS and CDR2 is FNYEAQ. The CDR3 totals 13 residues.